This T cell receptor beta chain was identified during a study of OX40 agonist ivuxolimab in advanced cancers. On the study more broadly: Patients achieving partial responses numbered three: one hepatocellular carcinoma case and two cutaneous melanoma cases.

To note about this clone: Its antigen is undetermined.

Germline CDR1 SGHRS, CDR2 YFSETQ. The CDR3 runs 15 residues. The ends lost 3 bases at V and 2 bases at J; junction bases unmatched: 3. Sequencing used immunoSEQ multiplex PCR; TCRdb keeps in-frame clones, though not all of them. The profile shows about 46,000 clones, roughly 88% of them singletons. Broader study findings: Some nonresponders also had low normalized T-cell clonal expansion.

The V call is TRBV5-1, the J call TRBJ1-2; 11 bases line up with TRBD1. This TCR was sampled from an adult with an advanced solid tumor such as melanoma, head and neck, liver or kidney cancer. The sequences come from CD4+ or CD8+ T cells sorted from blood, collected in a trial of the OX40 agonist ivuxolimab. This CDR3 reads CASSSGTGGNYGYTF. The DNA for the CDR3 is TGCGCCAGCAGCTCGGGGACAGGGGGAAACTATGGCTACACCTTC.